This section outlines one T cell receptor beta chain sequence together with its context. Its target is unknown. V was clipped by 0 bases and J by 9 bases, with 9 bases between them. Germline V lookup: CDR1 DFQATT, CDR2 SNEGSKA (reference sequence). This CDR3 is built from 13 residues. Roughly 10 milliliters of peripheral blood were drawn from each donor into EDTA-treated tubes. This sample stems from a study of blood T cells in healthy people across ages. Overall study context: Template-switching capture recovered about one barcoded beta molecule per two T cells. General study points: It was the long-lived donors that had more naive CD4+ cells and higher diversity than aged donors.

A second about 7 to 12 cycle PCR used barcoded and J-beta primers. TCRdb reprocessed the 5' RACE reads with MiXCR, giving one entry per CDR3 protein. The table includes some 1,500,000 distinct CDR3 sequences, 42% detected once. Sequenced: blood. This TCR was recovered from a woman in her late teens or twenties in good health. The V gene is TRBV20-1, the J gene TRBJ1-6; D uncertain. DNA of the CDR3: TGCAGTGCTAGAGACCGAGAGAGTTCACCCCTCCACTTT. It codes for CSARDRESSPLHF.